This record concerns one T cell receptor (beta chain) sequence. Each CDR3 protein gets one entry in TCRdb, which reprocessed the 5' RACE reads and gives no DNA. This repertoire includes approximately 160,000 distinct CDR3 sequences. The data originate from a study of monozygotic twins with inflammatory bowel disease. Looked up from germline, CDR1 is SGHNT and CDR2 is YYREEE (reference sequence). This CDR3 spans 15 amino acids. The sample consisted of blood. The chain couples TRBV5-4 to TRBJ2-3; as DNA is missing, the TRBD1 call by TCRdb cannot be tested. The receptor was isolated from a human donor with ulcerative colitis or Crohn's disease, or a healthy co-twin of an affected twin (not recorded which). The CDR3 loop reads CASSSGQGYTDTQYF.